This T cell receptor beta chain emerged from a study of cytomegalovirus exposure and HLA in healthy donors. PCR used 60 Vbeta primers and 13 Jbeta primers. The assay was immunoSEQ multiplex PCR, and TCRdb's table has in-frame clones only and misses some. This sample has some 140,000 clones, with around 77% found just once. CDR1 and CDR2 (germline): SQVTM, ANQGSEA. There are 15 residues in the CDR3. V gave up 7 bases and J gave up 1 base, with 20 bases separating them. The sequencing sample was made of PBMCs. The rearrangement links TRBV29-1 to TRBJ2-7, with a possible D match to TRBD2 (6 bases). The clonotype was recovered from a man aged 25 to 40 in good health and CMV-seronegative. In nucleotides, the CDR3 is TGCAGCGCCCGCGGGGAGTGGTCAGGATCCTACGAGCAGTACTTC. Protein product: CSARGEWSGSYEQYF.